This TCR beta chain was captured in a study of blood T cell repertoires in COVID-19. Under the authors' procedure: Amplification from reference gene primers served as the basis for estimated nucleated cell counts. Sequencing used immunoSEQ multiplex PCR; TCRdb keeps in-frame clones, though not all of them. V and J calls and clone size are those listed in that table; D and trimming were worked out from the DNA. The table includes about 110,000 clones, more than 65% detected once. This CDR3 has 14 residues. Trimming took 4 bases from V and 10 from J; bases not matched to a gene: 11. Per germline, CDR1 SGDLS and CDR2 YYNGEE.

The sequence came from a man aged 45-60 years with acute or convalescent COVID-19. The sequenced material came from peripheral blood. The chain has TRBV9 and TRBJ1-2; 9 nucleotides align to TRBD1. Written as DNA, the CDR3 is TGTGCCAGCAGCATAAACCGACAGGGGGGCCTCTACACCTTC. Protein: CASSINRQGGLYTF.